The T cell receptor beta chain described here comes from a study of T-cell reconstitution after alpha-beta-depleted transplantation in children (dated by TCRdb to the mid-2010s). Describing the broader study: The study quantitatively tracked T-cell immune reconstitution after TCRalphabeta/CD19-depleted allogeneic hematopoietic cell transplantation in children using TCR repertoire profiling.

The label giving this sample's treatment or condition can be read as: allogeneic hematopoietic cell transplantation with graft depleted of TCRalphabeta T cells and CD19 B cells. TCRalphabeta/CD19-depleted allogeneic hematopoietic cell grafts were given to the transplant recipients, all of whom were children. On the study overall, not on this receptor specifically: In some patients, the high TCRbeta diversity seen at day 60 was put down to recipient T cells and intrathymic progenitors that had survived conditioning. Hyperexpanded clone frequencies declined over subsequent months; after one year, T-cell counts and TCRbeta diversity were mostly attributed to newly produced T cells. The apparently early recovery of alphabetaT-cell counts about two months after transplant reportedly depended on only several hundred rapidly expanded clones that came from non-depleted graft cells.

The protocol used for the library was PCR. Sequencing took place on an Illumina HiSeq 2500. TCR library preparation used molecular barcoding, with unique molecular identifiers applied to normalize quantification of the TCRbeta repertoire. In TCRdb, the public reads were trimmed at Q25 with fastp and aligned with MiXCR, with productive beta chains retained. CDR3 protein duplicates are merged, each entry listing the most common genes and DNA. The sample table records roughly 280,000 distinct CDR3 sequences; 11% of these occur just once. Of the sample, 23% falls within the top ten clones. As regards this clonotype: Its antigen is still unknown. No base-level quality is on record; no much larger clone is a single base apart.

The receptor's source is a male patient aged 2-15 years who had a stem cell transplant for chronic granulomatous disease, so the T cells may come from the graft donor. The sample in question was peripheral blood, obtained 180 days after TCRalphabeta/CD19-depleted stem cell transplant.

CDR3 reads: CASSTTTRLATDEQFF. The DNA reads TGTGCCAGCAGTACAACCACTAGACTAGCGACAGATGAGCAGTTCTTC. The sequence links TRBV12-3 or TRBV12-4 to TRBJ2-1; 8 bases in between match TRBD2. Including the terminal cysteine and phenylalanine, the CDR3 comprises 16 residues. The entry retains the CDR3 DNA only, 48 bases that are in frame from base 1. Clipping removes 5 bases from V and 8 bases from J, with 14 as the unmatched junction base count.